This T cell receptor beta chain was sequenced during a study of cytomegalovirus exposure and HLA in healthy donors. Study-level results: TCR beta V- and J-gene trimming was later associated with a missense DCLRE1C variant. Cytomegalovirus-associated status was assigned to roughly 160 TCR beta chains.

PCR was performed using 60 Vbeta and 13 Jbeta primers. The method was immunoSEQ multiplex PCR; TCRdb's version includes in-frame clones alone and lacks a portion of them. The data hold more than 55,000 clones, with about 74% observed a single time. Nominal health characterized the donors when sampled, though unrecorded immune exposures were likely. Trimming cost V 4 bases and J 3 bases; bases outside gene matches: 9. The CDR3 totals 16 residues. CDR1 is SGHRS and CDR2 is YFSETQ in the germline V gene. As for this clone: Its antigen remains unidentified.

Sequenced: PBMCs. This TCR was sampled from a woman aged 55-70 years in good health and CMV-seropositive. The V gene is TRBV5-1, the J gene TRBJ1-1; TRBD1 agrees at 10 bases. Here the CDR3 DNA reads TGCGCCAGCAGCCCCGGGACAGGGGTTTCGTACACTGAAGCTTTCTTT. This encodes CASSPGTGVSYTEAFF.